This TCR beta chain was sequenced during a study of graft-versus-host responses after intestinal transplantation. This clone turned up a few times. Study conclusions and caveats: Recipient bone marrow held GvH clones, some seen earlier in ileum or blood.

This CDR3 has 14 amino acids. Germline V CDR1 and CDR2: WSHSY, SAAADI. The V end lost 0 bases, the J end lost 7 bases, and 12 bases lay between the germline ends. Generated by immunoSEQ multiplex PCR, the TCRdb table keeps only in-frame clones and is missing some. This sample has 13,000 to 15,000 clones; 25% to 40% occur once, and the top ten carry 5% to 7%. The rearrangement links TRBV10-2 to TRBJ2-5; D is unclear. This material consisted of alloreactive CD4+ T cells from a mixed lymphocyte reaction culture, taken before intestinal transplant. This sample's subset: CFSE-low proliferating T cells sorted from roughly six-day pre-transplant mixed lymphocyte reaction (GvH or HvG direction). The sequence derives from a human patient who received an intestinal transplant. The CDR3 DNA reads TGCGCCAGCAGTGAGTCGAGTCCATGGGGGACCCAGTACTTC. Amino acid sequence: CASSESSPWGTQYF.